This T cell receptor (beta chain) is from a study of cytomegalovirus exposure and HLA in healthy donors. Germline V CDR1 and CDR2: SQVTM, ANQGSEA. The ends were cut back, 6 bases at V and 7 bases at J, with 19 bases in the middle. CDR3 size: 13 residues. TCRdb keeps only in-frame clones here, not all; method: immunoSEQ multiplex PCR. Of about 98,000 clones listed, roughly 89% are singletons. In this sample, this clone turned up a few times. This clonotype was sampled from a woman under 40 in good health and CMV-seronegative. The specimen was PBMCs. V usage is TRBV29-1 and J usage is TRBJ2-7; D may be TRBD1 (6 bases). The CDR3 bases are TGCAGCGTCGCTCAGGGGCCCTTTGGGGAGCAGTACTTC. Protein: CSVAQGPFGEQYF.